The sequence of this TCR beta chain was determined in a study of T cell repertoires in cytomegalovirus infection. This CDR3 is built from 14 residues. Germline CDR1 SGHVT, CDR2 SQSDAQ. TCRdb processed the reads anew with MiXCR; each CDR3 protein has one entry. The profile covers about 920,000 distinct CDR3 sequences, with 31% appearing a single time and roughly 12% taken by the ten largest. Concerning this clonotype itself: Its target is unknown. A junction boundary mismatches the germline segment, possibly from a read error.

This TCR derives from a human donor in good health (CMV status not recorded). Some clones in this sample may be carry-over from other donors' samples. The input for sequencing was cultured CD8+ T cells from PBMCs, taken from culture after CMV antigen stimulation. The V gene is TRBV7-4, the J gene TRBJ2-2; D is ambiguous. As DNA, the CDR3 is TGTGCCAGCGGCTTGACGGAGAACACCGGGGAGCTGTTTTTT. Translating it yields CASGLTENTGELFF. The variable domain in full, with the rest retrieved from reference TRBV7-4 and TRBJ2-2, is GAGVSQSPRYKVAKRGRDVALRCDSISGHVTLYWYRQTLGQGSEVLTYSQSDAQRDKSGRPSGRFSAERPERSVSTLKIQRTEQGDSAVYLCASGLTENTGELFFGEGSRLTVL.